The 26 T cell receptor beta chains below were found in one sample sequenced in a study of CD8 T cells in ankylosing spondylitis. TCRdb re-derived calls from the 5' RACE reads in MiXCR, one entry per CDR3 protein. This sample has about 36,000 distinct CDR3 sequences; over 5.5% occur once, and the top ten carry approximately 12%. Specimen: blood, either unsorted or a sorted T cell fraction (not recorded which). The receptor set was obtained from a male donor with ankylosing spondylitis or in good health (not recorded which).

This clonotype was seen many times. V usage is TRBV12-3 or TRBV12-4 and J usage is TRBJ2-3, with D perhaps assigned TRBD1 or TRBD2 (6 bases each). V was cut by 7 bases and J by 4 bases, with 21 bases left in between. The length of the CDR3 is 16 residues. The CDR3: CASNLLGGPTADTQYF. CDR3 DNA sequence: TGTGCCAGCAACCTCCTGGGGGGCCCGACGGCAGATACGCAGTATTTT.

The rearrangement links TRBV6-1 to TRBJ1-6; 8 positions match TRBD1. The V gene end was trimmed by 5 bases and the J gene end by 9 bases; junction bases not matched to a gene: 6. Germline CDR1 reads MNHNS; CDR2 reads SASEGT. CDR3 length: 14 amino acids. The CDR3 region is CASSLRTGSSPLHF. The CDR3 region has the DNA TGTGCCAGCAGTCTCAGGACAGGGTCTTCACCCCTCCACTTT.

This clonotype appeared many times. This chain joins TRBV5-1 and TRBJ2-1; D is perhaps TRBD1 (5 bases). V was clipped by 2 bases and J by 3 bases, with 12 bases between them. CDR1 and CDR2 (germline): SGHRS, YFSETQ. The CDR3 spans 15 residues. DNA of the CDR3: TGCGCCAGCAGCTTTGACAGTGTCCTCTACAATGAGCAGTTCTTC. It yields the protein CASSFDSVLYNEQFF.

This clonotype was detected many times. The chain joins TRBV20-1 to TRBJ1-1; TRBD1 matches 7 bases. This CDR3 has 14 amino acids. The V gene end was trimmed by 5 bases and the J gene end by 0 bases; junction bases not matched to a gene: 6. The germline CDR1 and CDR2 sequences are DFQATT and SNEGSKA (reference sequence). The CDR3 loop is CSALWTGLNTEAFF. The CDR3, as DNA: TGCAGTGCTTTATGGACAGGTTTGAACACTGAAGCTTTCTTT.

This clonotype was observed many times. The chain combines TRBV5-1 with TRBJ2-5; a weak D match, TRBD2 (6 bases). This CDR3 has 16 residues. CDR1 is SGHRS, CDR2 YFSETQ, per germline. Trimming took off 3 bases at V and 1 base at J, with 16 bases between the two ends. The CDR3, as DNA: TGCGCCAGCAGCTCTTTGGCTAGCGCCCTCCAAGAGACCCAGTACTTC. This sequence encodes CASSSLASALQETQYF.

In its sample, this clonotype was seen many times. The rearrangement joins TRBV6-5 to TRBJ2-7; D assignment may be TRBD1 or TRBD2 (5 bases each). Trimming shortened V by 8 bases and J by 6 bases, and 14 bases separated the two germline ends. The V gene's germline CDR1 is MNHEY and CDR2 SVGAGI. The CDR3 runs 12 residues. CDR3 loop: CASRTYGGEQYF. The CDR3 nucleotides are TGTGCCAGCCGGACCTATGGGGGCGAGCAGTACTTC.

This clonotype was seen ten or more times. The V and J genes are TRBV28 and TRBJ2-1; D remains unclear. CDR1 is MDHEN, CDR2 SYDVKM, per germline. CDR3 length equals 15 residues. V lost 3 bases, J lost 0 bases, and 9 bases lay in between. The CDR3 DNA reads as TGTGCCAGCAGTTTGTCCGCTGTCTCCTACAATGAGCAGTTCTTC. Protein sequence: CASSLSAVSYNEQFF.

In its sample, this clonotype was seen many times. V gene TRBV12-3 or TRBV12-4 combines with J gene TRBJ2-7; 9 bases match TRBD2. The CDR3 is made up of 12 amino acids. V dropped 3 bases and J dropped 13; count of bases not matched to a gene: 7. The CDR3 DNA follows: TGTGCCAGCAGTTTGTCTAGCGGGGTAGTATACTTC. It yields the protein CASSLSSGVVYF.

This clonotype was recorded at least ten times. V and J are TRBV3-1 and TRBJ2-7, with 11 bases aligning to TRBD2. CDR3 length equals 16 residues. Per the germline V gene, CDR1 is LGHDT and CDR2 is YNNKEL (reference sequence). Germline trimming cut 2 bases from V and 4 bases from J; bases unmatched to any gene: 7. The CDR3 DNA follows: TGTGCCAGCAGCCAACCGAAACTAGCGGGAGTATACGAGCAGTACTTC. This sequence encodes CASSQPKLAGVYEQYF.

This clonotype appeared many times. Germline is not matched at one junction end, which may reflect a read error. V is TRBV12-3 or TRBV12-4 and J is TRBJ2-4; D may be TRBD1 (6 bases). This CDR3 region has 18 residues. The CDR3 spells CTSSLRGTGYEAKNIQYF. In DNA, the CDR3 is TGTACCAGCAGTTTAAGGGGAACAGGGTATGAGGCCAAAAACATTCAGTACTTC.

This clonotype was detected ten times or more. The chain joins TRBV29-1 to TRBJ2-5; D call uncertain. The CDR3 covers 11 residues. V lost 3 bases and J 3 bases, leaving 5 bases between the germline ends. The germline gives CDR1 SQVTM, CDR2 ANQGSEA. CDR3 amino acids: CSVETEETQYF. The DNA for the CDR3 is TGCAGCGTTGAGACGGAAGAGACCCAGTACTTC.

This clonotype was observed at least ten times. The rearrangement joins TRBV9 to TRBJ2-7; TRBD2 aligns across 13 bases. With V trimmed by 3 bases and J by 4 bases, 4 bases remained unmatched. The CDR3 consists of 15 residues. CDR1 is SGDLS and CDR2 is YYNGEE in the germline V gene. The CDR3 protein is CASSAGTSGTYEQYF. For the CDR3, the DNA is TGTGCCAGCAGCGCCGGGACTAGCGGGACTTACGAGCAGTACTTC. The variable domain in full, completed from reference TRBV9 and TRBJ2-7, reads DSGVTQTPKHLITATGQRVTLRCSPRSGDLSVYWYQQSLDQGLQFLIQYYNGEERAKGNILERFSAQQFPDLHSELNLSSLELGDSALYFCASSAGTSGTYEQYFGPGTRLTVT.

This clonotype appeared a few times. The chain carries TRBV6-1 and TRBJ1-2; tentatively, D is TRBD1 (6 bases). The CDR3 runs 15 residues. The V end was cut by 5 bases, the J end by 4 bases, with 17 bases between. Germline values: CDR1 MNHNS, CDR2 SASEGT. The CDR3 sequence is CASSRTQGSVYGYTF. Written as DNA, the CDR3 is TGTGCCAGCAGTAGGACACAGGGATCAGTCTATGGCTACACCTTC.

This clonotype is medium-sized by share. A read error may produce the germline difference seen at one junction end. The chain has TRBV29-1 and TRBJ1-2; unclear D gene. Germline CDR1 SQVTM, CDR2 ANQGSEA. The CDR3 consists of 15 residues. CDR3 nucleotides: TGCAGCGGGGGATCCGGTGCGGGGATTAACGATGGCTACACCTTC. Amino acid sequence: CSGGSGAGINDGYTF.

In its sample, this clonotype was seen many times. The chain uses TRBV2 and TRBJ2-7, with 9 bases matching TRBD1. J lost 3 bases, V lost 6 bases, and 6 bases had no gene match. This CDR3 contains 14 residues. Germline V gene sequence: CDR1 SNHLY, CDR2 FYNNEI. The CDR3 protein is CASSGDRDVYEQYF. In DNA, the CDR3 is TGTGCCAGCAGCGGGGACAGGGATGTCTACGAGCAGTACTTC. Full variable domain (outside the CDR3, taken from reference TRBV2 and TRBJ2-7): EPEVTQTPSHQVTQMGQEVILRCVPISNHLYFYWYRQILGQKVEFLVSFYNNEISEKSEIFDDQFSVERPDGSNFTLKIRSTKLEDSAMYFCASSGDRDVYEQYFGPGTRLTVT.

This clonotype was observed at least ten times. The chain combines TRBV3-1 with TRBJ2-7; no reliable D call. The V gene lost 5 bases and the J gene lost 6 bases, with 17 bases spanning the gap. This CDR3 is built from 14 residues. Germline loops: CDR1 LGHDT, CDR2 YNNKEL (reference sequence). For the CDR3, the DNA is TGTGCCAGCAGCGAAGCAAGAGGCGGCGGCGAGCAGTACTTC. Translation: CASSEARGGGEQYF.

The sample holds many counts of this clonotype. The CDR3 loop is CATLAGGGADTQYF. In DNA form, the CDR3 reads TGTGCCACTTTAGCGGGAGGGGGGGCAGATACGCAGTATTTT. The genes are TRBV7-8 and TRBJ2-3; 11 nucleotides match TRBD2. Germline values: CDR1 SGHVS, CDR2 FQNEAQ. V trimming: 10 bases; J trimming: 4 bases; junction bases outside the gene matches: 7. This CDR3 spans 14 amino acids.

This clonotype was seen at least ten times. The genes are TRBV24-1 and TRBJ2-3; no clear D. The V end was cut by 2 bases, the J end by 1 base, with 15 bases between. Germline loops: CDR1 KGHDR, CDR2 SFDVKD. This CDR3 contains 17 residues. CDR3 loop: CATSDSKPGRGTDTQYF. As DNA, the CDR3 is TGTGCCACCAGTGATTCGAAACCGGGCAGAGGCACAGATACGCAGTATTTT.

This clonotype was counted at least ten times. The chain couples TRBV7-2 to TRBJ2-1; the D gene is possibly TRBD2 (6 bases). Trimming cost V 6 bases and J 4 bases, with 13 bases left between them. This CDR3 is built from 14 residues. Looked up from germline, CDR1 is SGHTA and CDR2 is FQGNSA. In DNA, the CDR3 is TGTGCCAGCAGGCCTAGCGCCATTTACAATGAGCAGTTCTTC. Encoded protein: CASRPSAIYNEQFF.

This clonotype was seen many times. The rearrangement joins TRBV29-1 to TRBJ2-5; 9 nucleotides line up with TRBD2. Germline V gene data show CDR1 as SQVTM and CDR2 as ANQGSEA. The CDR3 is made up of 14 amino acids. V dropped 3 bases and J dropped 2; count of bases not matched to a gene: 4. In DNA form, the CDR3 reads TGCAGCGTTGATGCGGGAGGGATACAAGAGACCCAGTACTTC. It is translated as CSVDAGGIQETQYF.

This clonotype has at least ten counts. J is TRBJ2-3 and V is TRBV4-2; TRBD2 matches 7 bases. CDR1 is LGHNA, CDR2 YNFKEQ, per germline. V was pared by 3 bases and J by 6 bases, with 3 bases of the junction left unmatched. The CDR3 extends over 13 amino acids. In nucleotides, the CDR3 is TGTGCCAGCAGCCACAGCGGGACGGATACGCAGTATTTT. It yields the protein CASSHSGTDTQYF.

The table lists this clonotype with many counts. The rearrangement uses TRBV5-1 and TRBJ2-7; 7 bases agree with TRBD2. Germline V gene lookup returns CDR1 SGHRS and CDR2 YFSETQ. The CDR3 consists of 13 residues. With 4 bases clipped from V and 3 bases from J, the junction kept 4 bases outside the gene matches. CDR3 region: CASSVGGVYEQYF. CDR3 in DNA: TGCGCCAGCAGCGTGGGAGGGGTCTACGAGCAGTACTTC.

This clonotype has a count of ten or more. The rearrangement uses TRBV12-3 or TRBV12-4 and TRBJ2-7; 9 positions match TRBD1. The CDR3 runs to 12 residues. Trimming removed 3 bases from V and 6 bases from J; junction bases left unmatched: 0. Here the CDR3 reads CASSLDRGEQYF. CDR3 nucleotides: TGTGCCAGCAGTTTGGACAGGGGCGAGCAGTACTTC.

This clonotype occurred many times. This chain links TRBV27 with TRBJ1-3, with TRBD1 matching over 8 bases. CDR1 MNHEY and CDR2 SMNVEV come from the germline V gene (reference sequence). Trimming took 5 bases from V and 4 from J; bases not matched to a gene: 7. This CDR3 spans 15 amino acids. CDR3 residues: CASSTRTGTGNTIYF. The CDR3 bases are TGTGCCAGCAGTACCCGGACAGGGACCGGAAACACCATATATTTT.

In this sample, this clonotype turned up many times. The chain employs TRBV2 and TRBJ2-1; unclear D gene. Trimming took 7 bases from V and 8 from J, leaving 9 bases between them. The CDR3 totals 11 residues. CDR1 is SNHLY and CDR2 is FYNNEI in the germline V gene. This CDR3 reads CASILFDEQFF. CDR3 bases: TGTGCCAGCATATTGTTTGATGAGCAGTTCTTC.

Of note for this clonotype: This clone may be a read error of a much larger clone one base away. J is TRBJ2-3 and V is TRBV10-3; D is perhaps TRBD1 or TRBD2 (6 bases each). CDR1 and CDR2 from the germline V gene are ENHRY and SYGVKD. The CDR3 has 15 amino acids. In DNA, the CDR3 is TGTGCCATCACTGAGGGGGGCAGTCTCACAGATACGCAGTATTTT. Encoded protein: CAITEGGSLTDTQYF.